This T cell receptor (beta chain) was captured by sequencing in a study of blood T cell repertoires in COVID-19. Whole-study context: COVID-19 samples collected from the United States, Italy and Spain covered acute and convalescent phases. Nucleic acid was either cDNA or gDNA, and it came from T cells, B-cell-depleted T cells, or PBMCs.

The CDR3 covers 15 residues. Germline CDR1 reads SNHLY; CDR2 reads FYNNEI. Trimming pared 0 bases from V and 4 bases from J, leaving 10 bases between. In the original analysis: Amplifying reference gene primers gave estimates of nucleated cell counts. Some clones are missing from TCRdb's copy, which holds only in-frame ones; the method was immunoSEQ multiplex PCR. Clone size and the V and J calls come from that table; the DNA yielded D and trimming. In the table there are under 300,000 clones, around 88% of which are singletons. Material: peripheral blood. The chain recombines TRBV2 with TRBJ1-3; maybe TRBD1 (5 bases). The receptor was isolated from a man at least 80 years old with acute or convalescent COVID-19. The CDR3 region has the DNA TGTGCCAGCAGTGAAGCGCGGGGGACCGGAAACACCATATATTTT. Translated, it gives CASSEARGTGNTIYF.